The rows below give T cell receptor beta chains drawn from one sample of a study of T cells after yellow fever vaccination. MiXCR was run by TCRdb on the 5' RACE reads, yielding one entry per CDR3 protein. Here the sample spans some 170,000 distinct CDR3 sequences, around 9.3% being singletons. The material sequenced was CD8+ T cells sorted from PBMCs, taken 45 days after the yellow fever booster vaccination. All receptors come from a man aged 18-30 years who received the YFV17D yellow fever vaccine. Both conserved end residues are part of each CDR3. D genes are given only for firm matches. Only part of the rows carry a size: once, few, many, or a class if the clone is expanded.

J gene: TRBJ2-2
V gene: TRBV9
D gene: NA
clone size: NA
CDR3 DNA: TGTGCCAGCAGCGTATTGGGGGCCGGGGAGCTGTTTTTT
CDR3 protein: CASSVLGAGELFF

J gene: TRBJ2-7
V gene: TRBV6-5
D gene: TRBD2
clone size: few
CDR3 DNA: TGTGCCAGCAGTTACGGGGGGGGGGAGCAGTACTTC
CDR3 protein: CASSYGGGEQYF

J gene: TRBJ2-3
V gene: TRBV10-2
D gene: NA
clone size: many
CDR3 DNA: TGCGCCAGCAGTTCAATACTCACAGATACGCAGTATTTT
CDR3 protein: CASSSILTDTQYF

J gene: TRBJ1-1
V gene: TRBV27
D gene: NA
clone size: few
CDR3 DNA: TGTGCCAGCAGCCTCAATCGGGGTACCACTGAAGCTTTCTTT
CDR3 protein: CASSLNRGTTEAFF

J gene: TRBJ1-1
V gene: TRBV4-3
D gene: NA
clone size: few
CDR3 DNA: TGCGCCAGCAGCCAAGATCTTGGTGACTATGAAGCTTTCTTT
CDR3 protein: CASSQDLGDYEAFF

J gene: TRBJ1-1
V gene: TRBV7-9
D gene: TRBD1
clone size: few
CDR3 DNA: TGTGCCAGCAGCCCCTCCCCCTCCCCTTACAGGGGGAGCACTGAAGCTTTCTTT
CDR3 protein: CASSPSPSPYRGSTEAFF

J gene: TRBJ2-1
V gene: TRBV10-2
D gene: TRBD1
clone size: NA
CDR3 DNA: TGCGCCAGCAGACAGGGGGCAGAGAATGAGCAGTTCTTC
CDR3 protein: CASRQGAENEQFF

J gene: TRBJ1-4
V gene: TRBV7-9
D gene: NA
clone size: few
CDR3 DNA: TGTGCCAGCAGATTCCGCGAATCTGAAAAACTGTTTTTT
CDR3 protein: CASRFRESEKLFF

J gene: TRBJ2-7
V gene: TRBV27
D gene: NA
clone size: NA
CDR3 DNA: TGTGCCAGCTCCCTGACAGGTTCGACCTACGAGCAGTACTTC
CDR3 protein: CASSLTGSTYEQYF

J gene: TRBJ2-7
V gene: TRBV6-2/TRBV6-3
D gene: TRBD2
clone size: few
CDR3 DNA: TGTGCCAGCAAACCTCCCCCGGAACTAGCGGACCCCTACGAGCAGTACTTC
CDR3 protein: CASKPPPELADPYEQYF

J gene: TRBJ1-1
V gene: TRBV11-1
D gene: TRBD1
clone size: many
CDR3 DNA: TGTGCCAGCAGCTTATACAGGGGGCTGGACACTGAAGCTTTCTTT
CDR3 protein: CASSLYRGLDTEAFF

J gene: TRBJ2-5
V gene: TRBV5-1
D gene: NA
clone size: NA
CDR3 DNA: TGCGCCAGCAGCTTTTTGGGTAGCGGCGTAGAGACCCAGTACTTC
CDR3 protein: CASSFLGSGVETQYF

J gene: TRBJ2-3
V gene: TRBV27
D gene: NA
clone size: NA
CDR3 DNA: TGTGCCAGCGGTCAGATCACAGATACGCAGTATTTT
CDR3 protein: CASGQITDTQYF

J gene: TRBJ2-1
V gene: TRBV5-4
D gene: TRBD1
clone size: few
CDR3 DNA: TGTGCCAGCAGACGGGACAGGGGCCCCGAGCAGTTCTTC
CDR3 protein: CASRRDRGPEQFF

J gene: TRBJ2-1
V gene: TRBV6-6
D gene: NA
clone size: NA
CDR3 DNA: TGTGCCAGCAGTTACAGTCTCTCCTACAATGAGCAGTTCTTC
CDR3 protein: CASSYSLSYNEQFF

J gene: TRBJ2-7
V gene: TRBV6-5
D gene: NA
clone size: few
CDR3 DNA: TGTGCCAGCGGGGTTACGGGGCCCTACGAGCAGTACTTC
CDR3 protein: CASGVTGPYEQYF

J gene: TRBJ1-6
V gene: TRBV5-1
D gene: NA
clone size: NA
CDR3 DNA: TGCGCCAGCAGCTTGGTCCCAGGGCAAAATTCACCCCTCCACTTT
CDR3 protein: CASSLVPGQNSPLHF

J gene: TRBJ2-1
V gene: TRBV11-2
D gene: NA
clone size: NA
CDR3 DNA: TGTGCCAGCAGCCGGCCCTTGGGCGAGCAGTTCTTC
CDR3 protein: CASSRPLGEQFF